This T cell receptor beta chain was sequenced for a study of early T cells in non-severe SARS-CoV-2 infection. The wider study: Alpha and beta chains were unpaired, from unsorted whole-blood bulk RNA.

Findings and caveats of the study: Sequences matched to VDJdb favored anti-spike CD8 responses, while private and CD4 specificities were missed.

Separate cDNA molecules each had unique molecular identifiers attached to them. TCRdb re-derived calls from the 5' RACE reads in MiXCR, one entry per CDR3 protein. The data hold around 98,000 distinct CDR3 sequences, with 11% observed a single time. The CDR3 extends over 14 amino acids. V gave up 5 bases and J gave up 4 bases, with 15 bases separating them. Germline-derived CDR1 and CDR2 are SGHTA and FQGTGA. Points on this clonotype: Its antigen is undetermined.

The sample was whole blood. This sequence originates from an adult who was a healthcare worker with PCR-confirmed SARS-CoV-2 infection or an uninfected control (not recorded which). The chain links TRBV7-3 to TRBJ2-7; D is unresolved. The CDR3 coding sequence is TGTGCCAGCAGCCCAGCCAAAGCCCCATACGAGCAGTACTTC. Encoded protein: CASSPAKAPYEQYF.